This T cell receptor beta chain was documented in a study of blood T cell repertoires in COVID-19. Overall study context: Sources were T cells, B-cell-depleted T cells, or PBMCs; the material itself was cDNA or gDNA.

Germline V gene data show CDR1 as SGHRS and CDR2 as YFSETQ. The CDR3 is 13 amino acids. Trimming removed 1 base at V and 6 bases at J, with 8 bases between. Libraries were prepared by immunoSEQ multiplex PCR; TCRdb keeps only in-frame clonotypes and omits some of them. The data contain 250,000 or so clones, 88% of them singletons. The chain links TRBV5-1 to TRBJ2-1; no definite D call. The sample was peripheral blood. This receptor was taken from a woman aged 25-40 years with acute or convalescent COVID-19. CDR3 DNA sequence: TGCGCCAGCAGCTTGTTGCCGGGCAATGAGCAGTTCTTC. This encodes CASSLLPGNEQFF.